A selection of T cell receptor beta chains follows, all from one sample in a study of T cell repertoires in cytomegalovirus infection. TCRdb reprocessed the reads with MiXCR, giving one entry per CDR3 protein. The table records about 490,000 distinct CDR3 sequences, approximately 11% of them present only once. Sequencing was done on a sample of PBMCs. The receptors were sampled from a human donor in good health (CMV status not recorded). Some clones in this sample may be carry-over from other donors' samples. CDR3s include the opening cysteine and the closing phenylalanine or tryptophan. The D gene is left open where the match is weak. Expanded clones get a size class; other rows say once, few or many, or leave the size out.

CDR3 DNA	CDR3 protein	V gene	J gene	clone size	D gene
TGTGCCAGCAGTTTGGGGGGCCTACAGGGGGCGAGAGAGCAGTACTTC	CASSLGGLQGAREQYF	TRBV28	TRBJ2-7	many	TRBD1
TGTGCCAGCAGTTCCCAGGGGGCCCTCCACTTT	CASSSQGALHF	TRBV12-3/TRBV12-4	TRBJ1-6	many	TRBD1
TGCGCCAGCAGCGGGCAAGGACAGGGCTACAATGAGCAGTTCTTC	CASSGQGQGYNEQFF	TRBV5-1	TRBJ2-1	NA	TRBD1
TGTGCGACCCGGGACTCCCAGAACACCGGGGAGCTGTTTTTT	CATRDSQNTGELFF	TRBV12-3/TRBV12-4	TRBJ2-2	NA	NA
TGTGCCAGCCAACGACTTCCGAACAATGAGCAGTTCTTC	CASQRLPNNEQFF	TRBV2	TRBJ2-1	few	NA
TGTGCCAGTAGTAAGGATTTAAGGACTCTGCAGTACTTC	CASSKDLRTLQYF	TRBV19	TRBJ2-7	many	NA
TGTGCCAGCAGCGGGACTAGCGGGGGGGTTAGTGAGCAGTTCTTC	CASSGTSGGVSEQFF	TRBV5-5	TRBJ2-1	few	TRBD2
TGTGCCAGCAGCTTAATGACTGGGCTCATGAACACTGAAGCTTTCTTT	CASSLMTGLMNTEAFF	TRBV7-6	TRBJ1-1	many	NA
TGTGCCAGCAGTCCCAGGGGCGGAAATGAAGCTTTCTTT	CASSPRGGNEAFF	TRBV27	TRBJ1-1	few	NA
TGTGCCAGCAGTGAAGGGGGGGGCTCCTACAATGAGCAGTTCTTC	CASSEGGGSYNEQFF	TRBV2	TRBJ2-1	NA	TRBD2
TGTGCCAGCAGCGTAAGCGGTTTGACCAAAAACATTCAGTACTTC	CASSVSGLTKNIQYF	TRBV9	TRBJ2-4	NA	NA